Presented here are 25 T cell receptor beta chains from one specimen sequenced in a study of cytomegalovirus exposure and HLA in healthy donors. Using immunoSEQ multiplex PCR, the repertoire was profiled, and TCRdb retains in-frame clones only, with some absent. Of roughly 350,000 clones listed, 86% are singletons. Sequenced input: PBMCs. The receptors here all came from a woman under 30 in good health and CMV-seronegative.

This clone was recorded once. V gene TRBV7-2 combines with J gene TRBJ1-4; tentatively, D is TRBD1 (6 bases). Germline V gives CDR1 SGHTA, CDR2 FQGNSA. V was clipped by 5 bases and J by 4 bases, with 11 bases between them. CDR3 length equals 14 residues. This chain's CDR3 is CASSRQAGNEKLFF. Written as DNA, the CDR3 is TGTGCCAGCAGCCGACAGGCGGGTAATGAAAAACTGTTTTTT.

In its sample, this clone was seen once. The J gene is TRBJ1-1, the V gene TRBV9; weak D call: TRBD1 (6 bases). V lost 2 bases to trimming and J lost 4 bases, with 9 bases between them. Germline values: CDR1 SGDLS, CDR2 YYNGEE. CDR3 length: 13 amino acids. This CDR3 reads CASSVGGATEAFF. The CDR3 coding sequence is TGTGCCAGCAGCGTTGGGGGGGCCACTGAAGCTTTCTTT.

The chain recombines TRBV6-5 with TRBJ2-7, with D possibly matching TRBD2 (5 bases). Germline CDR1 MNHEY, CDR2 SVGAGI. The CDR3 sequence is 15 residues long. V dropped 0 bases and J dropped 8 bases, with 17 bases sitting between them. CDR3 nucleotide sequence: TGTGCCAGCAGTTACTCGACTCTTCGGGATACGAAGCAGTACTTC. It encodes CASSYSTLRDTKQYF.

The chain has TRBV29-1 and TRBJ1-1, with D possibly matching TRBD1 (6 bases). Germline V gene lookup returns CDR1 SQVTM and CDR2 ANQGSEA. The CDR3 totals 12 residues. V was cut by 6 bases and J by 0 bases, with 8 bases left in between. The CDR3 reads CSVGGLNTEAFF. The CDR3 bases are TGCAGCGTGGGGGGGCTGAACACTGAAGCTTTCTTT. Filled out from reference TRBV29-1 and TRBJ1-1, the complete variable domain reads SAVISQKPSRDICQRGTSLTIQCQVDSQVTMMFWYRQQPGQSLTLIATANQGSEATYESGFVIDKFPISRPNLTFSTLTVSNMSPEDSSIYLCSVGGLNTEAFFGQGTRLTVV.

This chain connects TRBV27 to TRBJ1-2, with TRBD1 identical over 7 bases. In germline, CDR1 is MNHEY, CDR2 SMNVEV (reference sequence). Germline trimming cut 6 bases from V and 2 bases from J; bases unmatched to any gene: 9. This CDR3 is 15 amino acids long. The CDR3 nucleotides read TGTGCCAGCAGGCCGACACAGGGGAGCAACTATGGCTACACCTTC. Protein sequence: CASRPTQGSNYGYTF.

This chain joins TRBV4-1 and TRBJ1-1; 11 bases align to TRBD1. Germline CDR1 MGHRA, CDR2 YSYEKL. CDR3 length: 19 residues. With V trimmed by 4 bases and J by 1 base, 14 bases remained unmatched. The CDR3 region is CASSLLHGGQGERNTEAFF. The CDR3 DNA sequence: TGCGCCAGCAGCCTCCTTCACGGGGGACAGGGGGAGAGGAACACTGAAGCTTTCTTT.

This chain connects TRBV14 to TRBJ1-1, with no clear D. Looked up from germline, CDR1 is SGHDN and CDR2 is FVKESK. Trimming took off 1 base at V and 7 bases at J, with 7 bases between the two ends. This CDR3 is 12 amino acids long. The CDR3 region is CASSQAGYEAFF. The CDR3 nucleotides are TGTGCCAGCAGCCAAGCGGGGTATGAAGCTTTCTTT.

This clone was counted a single time. This chain joins TRBV7-2 and TRBJ2-3; TRBD2 aligns across 16 bases. Germline V gives CDR1 SGHTA, CDR2 FQGNSA. The ends lost 4 bases at V and 6 bases at J; junction bases unmatched: 4. This CDR3 is 16 amino acids long. The CDR3 region has the DNA TGTGCCAGCAGCTCAGGGACTAGCGGGAGGGGGGATACGCAGTATTTT. Its protein product is CASSSGTSGRGDTQYF.

The rearrangement joins TRBV6-1 to TRBJ2-5; D gene ambiguous. The CDR3 loop spans 14 amino acids. Trimming cost V 2 bases and J 5 bases, with 12 bases left between them. Looked up from germline, CDR1 is MNHNS and CDR2 is SASEGT. The CDR3 DNA is TGTGCCAGCAGTGAACTAGGAATTCGGGAGACCCAGTACTTC. Its protein product is CASSELGIRETQYF.

J is TRBJ2-3 and V is TRBV5-6; 8 bases fit TRBD2. Germline CDR1 SGHDT, CDR2 YYEEEE. This CDR3 is built from 15 residues. Trimming took 3 bases from V and 0 from J; bases not matched to a gene: 3. For the CDR3, the DNA is TGTGCCAGCAGCTCACCTAGCGGGAGCACAGATACGCAGTATTTT. Translated: CASSSPSGSTDTQYF.

The CDR3 spells CASSLRLAGVNYEQYF. CDR3 coding DNA: TGTGCCAGCAGCTTAAGGCTAGCGGGAGTTAACTACGAGCAGTACTTC. This chain uses TRBV7-2 with TRBJ2-7, with 10 bases lining up with TRBD2. V was pared by 2 bases and J by 3 bases, with 7 bases of the junction left unmatched. CDR1 SGHTA and CDR2 FQGNSA come from the germline V gene. The CDR3 loop spans 16 amino acids.

The V call is TRBV5-1, the J call TRBJ1-2, with D hard to call. This CDR3 has 13 residues. The V gene lost 0 bases and the J gene lost 5 bases, with 8 bases spanning the gap. The germline gives CDR1 SGHRS, CDR2 YFSETQ. CDR3 amino acids: CASSLAQDYGYTF. CDR3 nucleotide sequence: TGCGCCAGCAGCTTGGCCCAGGATTATGGCTACACCTTC. Drawing the rest from reference TRBV5-1 and TRBJ1-2, the complete variable domain is KAGVTQTPRYLIKTRGQQVTLSCSPISGHRSVSWYQQTPGQGLQFLFEYFSETQRNKGNFPGRFSGRQFSNSRSEMNVSTLELGDSALYLCASSLAQDYGYTFGSGTRLTVV.

The CDR3, as DNA: TGTGCCAGCAGTGTTAAACCTGGACTATCAAGCTCCTACAATGAGCAGTTCTTC. This sequence encodes CASSVKPGLSSSYNEQFF. V usage is TRBV6-1 and J usage is TRBJ2-1; D is perhaps TRBD2 (6 bases). Per germline, CDR1 MNHNS and CDR2 SASEGT. The CDR3 covers 18 residues. V lost 4 bases and J 0 bases, leaving 19 bases between the germline ends.

The CDR3 DNA reads TGTGCCAGCAGCTTAGGCGGAGCGGGCTACGAGCAGTACTTC. Protein: CASSLGGAGYEQYF. J is TRBJ2-7 and V is TRBV11-3; a possible D gene is TRBD2 (6 bases). The CDR3 has 14 amino acids. Germline lookup yields CDR1 SGHNT and CDR2 YENEEA. V lost 1 base, J lost 3 bases, and 10 bases lay in between.

J is TRBJ2-3 and V is TRBV6-1; 13 bases are shared with TRBD2. Germline assignment: CDR1 MNHNS and CDR2 SASEGT. Trimming removed 7 bases from V and 5 bases from J; junction bases left unmatched: 6. This CDR3 has 15 residues. The CDR3 DNA follows: TGTGCCAGCACGCCGGGACTAGCGGGGCGAGATACGCAGTATTTT. It encodes CASTPGLAGRDTQYF.

The chain recombines TRBV2 with TRBJ1-1; the D gene is possibly TRBD1 (6 bases). Germline-derived CDR1 and CDR2 are SNHLY and FYNNEI. This CDR3 spans 15 amino acids. V was trimmed by 4 bases and J by 4 bases, leaving 16 bases between them. As DNA, the CDR3 is TGTGCCAGCAGTGGGGTGACAGGAGAGCGCACTGAAGCTTTCTTT. This encodes CASSGVTGERTEAFF.

CDR3 residues: CASSQASGTSGSPYNEQFF. The CDR3 coding sequence is TGCGCCAGCAGCCAGGCGTCCGGGACTAGCGGGAGCCCCTACAATGAGCAGTTCTTC. The V and J genes are TRBV4-3 and TRBJ2-1, with 14 positions matching TRBD2. Germline V gene data show CDR1 as LGHNA and CDR2 as YSLEER. The CDR3 consists of 19 residues. Unmatched junction bases numbered 9, after V lost 3 bases and J lost 2 bases.

The chain uses TRBV7-9 and TRBJ1-2, with D maybe TRBD1 (6 bases). The germline V gene encodes CDR1 SEHNR and CDR2 FQNEAQ (reference sequence). Trimming removed 8 bases from V and 2 bases from J, with 9 bases in between. The CDR3 is 12 amino acids. The chain's CDR3 is CASGRGNYGYTF. Written as DNA, the CDR3 is TGTGCCAGCGGCAGGGGAAACTATGGCTACACCTTC.

This clone was observed a single time. Additional DNA sequences in this sample encode the identical CDR3. The chain carries TRBV6-1 and TRBJ1-2, with D maybe TRBD1 (5 bases). Deletions cut 0 bases from V and 4 bases from J, with 9 bases between. The CDR3 is 14 amino acids. In germline, CDR1 is MNHNS, CDR2 SASEGT. The DNA for the CDR3 is TGTGCCAGCAGTGAAGCATCCGGGGGCTATGGCTACACCTTC. Its protein product is CASSEASGGYGYTF.

On this clone: The identical CDR3 is also encoded by other nucleotide sequences in the sample. The V and J genes are TRBV28 and TRBJ1-2, with no clear D. The length of the CDR3 is 12 residues. CDR1 is MDHEN, CDR2 SYDVKM, per germline. Trimming removed 2 bases from V and 5 bases from J, with 6 bases in between. CDR3 DNA: TGTGCCAGCAGTTTAGGAGGGTATGGCTACACCTTC. It codes for CASSLGGYGYTF.

The CDR3 is CASSPSGQIGYGYTF. Here the CDR3 DNA reads TGTGCCAGCAGCCCAAGTGGACAGATTGGCTATGGCTACACCTTC. The chain links TRBV5-4 to TRBJ1-2; weak D call: TRBD1 (6 bases). CDR1 SGHNT and CDR2 YYREEE come from the germline V gene (reference sequence). Trimming stripped 4 bases from V and 4 bases from J, with 17 bases between. The CDR3 runs to 15 residues.

The V and J genes are TRBV10-3 and TRBJ2-7; D is possibly TRBD1 (5 bases). The CDR3 runs to 15 residues. Germline loops: CDR1 ENHRY, CDR2 SYGVKD. V lost 3 bases to trimming and J lost 4 bases, with 16 bases between them. The CDR3 reads CAISDGLGDLYEQYF. For the CDR3, the DNA is TGTGCCATCAGTGACGGGCTAGGGGATTTGTACGAGCAGTACTTC.

The chain uses TRBV7-2 and TRBJ1-1; 10 nucleotides align to TRBD1. Trimming cost V 2 bases and J 2 bases; bases outside gene matches: 2. The CDR3 totals 15 residues. CDR1 and CDR2 (germline): SGHTA, FQGNSA. As DNA, the CDR3 is TGTGCCAGCAGCTTAACGACAGGGGGCAACACTGAAGCTTTCTTT. Protein sequence: CASSLTTGGNTEAFF. Based on the CDR3 plus reference TRBV7-2 and TRBJ1-1, the full variable domain is GAGVSQSPSNKVTEKGKDVELRCDPISGHTALYWYRQSLGQGLEFLIYFQGNSAPDKSGLPSDRFSAERTGGSVSTLTIQRTQQEDSAVYLCASSLTTGGNTEAFFGQGTRLTVV.

This clone occurred a few times. V gene TRBV6-1 combines with J gene TRBJ1-2; tentative D call: TRBD1 (6 bases). The V and J ends lost 0 bases and 8 bases respectively, with 13 bases between them. Germline V gene sequence: CDR1 MNHNS, CDR2 SASEGT. The CDR3 contains 14 residues. The CDR3 coding sequence is TGTGCCAGCAGTGAAGCGACGGGGGGCGGAGGCTACACCTTC. Translation gives CASSEATGGGGYTF.

This clone was recorded a few times. This chain links TRBV7-9 with TRBJ1-1; D ambiguous. Germline V CDR1 and CDR2: SEHNR, FQNEAQ (reference sequence). The CDR3 has 11 amino acids. Trimming removed 5 bases at V and 6 bases at J, with 7 bases between. DNA of the CDR3: TGTGCCAGCAGCCAGGCGCCTGAAGCTTTCTTT. This sequence encodes CASSQAPEAFF.